This T cell receptor beta chain was documented in a study of metastatic and nonmetastatic thyroid tumors. Study context: Repertoires were compared across blood and tumor or nodule tissue from malignant and benign thyroid patients.

No treatment had been given to any patient before thyroid surgery. V was trimmed by 2 bases and J by 0 bases, leaving 11 bases between them. Germline loops: CDR1 SGHTA, CDR2 FQGTGA. The CDR3 spans 15 residues. TCRdb reprocessed the PCR reads using MiXCR. This table has 15,000 to 20,000 clones, roughly a quarter appearing once. The sample was adjacent normal tissue. The chain carries TRBV7-3 and TRBJ2-7, with a weak D call TRBD2 (6 bases). The TCR comes from a female donor with papillary thyroid cancer or a benign thyroid nodule (not recorded which). Some clones in this sample may be carry-over from other donors' samples. The CDR3 DNA follows: TGTGCCAGCAGCTTAGGGCCAGCGGGCTCCTACGAGCAGTACTTC. Its translation is CASSLGPAGSYEQYF. Drawing the rest from reference TRBV7-3 and TRBJ2-7, the complete variable domain is GAGVSQTPSNKVTEKGKYVELRCDPISGHTALYWYRQSLGQGPEFLIYFQGTGAADDSGLPNDRFFAVRPEGSVSTLKIQRTERGDSAVYLCASSLGPAGSYEQYFGPGTRLTVT.